Listed below are T cell receptor beta chains from one sample, sequenced in a study of OX40 agonist ivuxolimab in advanced cancers. Data came from immunoSEQ multiplex PCR; TCRdb stores just in-frame clones and leaves some out. Seen here are tens of thousands of clones, roughly 90% observed once, and the top ten hold around 1%. Material: CD4+ or CD8+ T cells sorted from blood, obtained in a trial of the OX40 agonist ivuxolimab. Receptors were obtained from an adult with an advanced solid tumor such as melanoma, head and neck, liver or kidney cancer. Both conserved end residues are part of each CDR3. A D gene is named only where the DNA matches it firmly. Only some rows state a clone size, as once, few, many or a class for expanded clones.

D gene: NA; clone size: NA; J gene: TRBJ2-1; V gene: TRBV23-1; CDR3 DNA: TGCGCCAGCAGTCAATTCGGCCAGGAGCAGTTCTTC; CDR3 protein: CASSQFGQEQFF
D gene: TRBD1; clone size: NA; J gene: TRBJ1-2; V gene: TRBV4-1; CDR3 DNA: TGCGCCAGCAGCCAAGCCCTAGCTGGGACAGGGGTGGGGGGAACCTTC; CDR3 protein: CASSQALAGTGVGGTF
D gene: TRBD2; clone size: NA; J gene: TRBJ2-3; V gene: TRBV19; CDR3 DNA: TGTGCCAGTACCTCGACTAGCGGGAGTACAGATACGCAGTATTTT; CDR3 protein: CASTSTSGSTDTQYF
D gene: NA; clone size: NA; J gene: TRBJ2-1; V gene: TRBV11-3; CDR3 DNA: TGTGCCAGCAGCTTAGGTTCCGGGGGTCGGGATGAGCAGTTCTTC; CDR3 protein: CASSLGSGGRDEQFF
D gene: TRBD1; clone size: NA; J gene: TRBJ1-2; V gene: TRBV6-1; CDR3 DNA: TGTGCCAGCAGTAGACAGGGGCGGGTGTTTGGCTACACCTTC; CDR3 protein: CASSRQGRVFGYTF
D gene: NA; clone size: NA; J gene: TRBJ2-2; V gene: TRBV2; CDR3 DNA: TGTGCCAGCAGATGGTCCCAGCCGAACACCGGGGAGCTGTTTTTT; CDR3 protein: CASRWSQPNTGELFF
D gene: NA; clone size: NA; J gene: TRBJ2-1; V gene: TRBV7-9; CDR3 DNA: TGTGCCAGCAGCTCCCGAATTAGGGGGGGGCAGTTCTTC; CDR3 protein: CASSSRIRGGQFF
D gene: TRBD1; clone size: NA; J gene: TRBJ2-7; V gene: TRBV28; CDR3 DNA: TGTGCCAGCAGTTTTACAACGACAGGGTCCTACGAGCAGTACTTC; CDR3 protein: CASSFTTTGSYEQYF
D gene: NA; clone size: NA; J gene: TRBJ2-1; V gene: TRBV7-8; CDR3 DNA: TGTGCCAGCAGCTTACCGGAGGGGGAGCAGTTCTTC; CDR3 protein: CASSLPEGEQFF
D gene: TRBD2; clone size: NA; J gene: TRBJ2-1; V gene: TRBV5-5; CDR3 DNA: TGTGCCAGCAGCTTGGCCTGGCTAGCGGGGCCCGTGAACAATGAGCAGTTCTTC; CDR3 protein: CASSLAWLAGPVNNEQFF
D gene: TRBD2; clone size: NA; J gene: TRBJ2-1; V gene: TRBV11-3; CDR3 DNA: TGTGCCAGCAGCTTAAGGCTAGCGGGACGGTATGAGCAGTTCTTC; CDR3 protein: CASSLRLAGRYEQFF
D gene: NA; clone size: NA; J gene: TRBJ2-1; V gene: TRBV5-8; CDR3 DNA: TGTGCCAGCAGCTTCGTCGGAGACAATGAGCAGTTCTTC; CDR3 protein: CASSFVGDNEQFF
D gene: TRBD2; clone size: few; J gene: TRBJ2-5; V gene: TRBV4-1; CDR3 DNA: TGCGCCAGCAGCCAAGCGGGGGGGACTCAGCTAGAGACCCAGTACTTC; CDR3 protein: CASSQAGGTQLETQYF
D gene: NA; clone size: NA; J gene: TRBJ1-2; V gene: TRBV5-8; CDR3 DNA: TGTGCCAGCAGCTTCCCCGGACAGTCTAACTATGGCTACACCTTC; CDR3 protein: CASSFPGQSNYGYTF
D gene: NA; clone size: NA; J gene: TRBJ1-2; V gene: TRBV7-8; CDR3 DNA: TGTGCCAGCAGTCCCACCGGGGCTGGAGGCTACACCTTC; CDR3 protein: CASSPTGAGGYTF
D gene: NA; clone size: few; J gene: TRBJ1-5; V gene: TRBV5-1; CDR3 DNA: TGCGCCAGCAGCTTGGAAGGGGGGCGCGGACAGCCCCAGCATTTT; CDR3 protein: CASSLEGGRGQPQHF
D gene: TRBD1; clone size: NA; J gene: TRBJ2-5; V gene: TRBV29-1; CDR3 DNA: TGCAGCGTTCACCGGGACAGCGACTACCAAGAGACCCAGTACTTC; CDR3 protein: CSVHRDSDYQETQYF
D gene: NA; clone size: few; J gene: TRBJ2-3; V gene: TRBV7-9; CDR3 DNA: TGTGCCAGCAGCTTAGCCGGGGGGCCCGGAGATACGCAGTATTTT; CDR3 protein: CASSLAGGPGDTQYF
D gene: NA; clone size: NA; J gene: TRBJ2-2; V gene: TRBV11-2; CDR3 DNA: TGTGCCAGCAGCTTAAGCGAGGAGTACACCGGGGAGCTGTTTTTT; CDR3 protein: CASSLSEEYTGELFF
D gene: NA; clone size: NA; J gene: TRBJ2-7; V gene: TRBV28; CDR3 DNA: TGTGCCAGCAGTACTCCATCGGGGATCCGTAGAGGGAACGAGCAGTACTTC; CDR3 protein: CASSTPSGIRRGNEQYF
D gene: NA; clone size: NA; J gene: TRBJ1-4; V gene: TRBV5-4; CDR3 DNA: TGTGCCAGCAGCCGGGAGGCAGGGACTGAAAAACTGTTTTTT; CDR3 protein: CASSREAGTEKLFF
D gene: TRBD1; clone size: once; J gene: TRBJ1-6; V gene: TRBV29-1; CDR3 DNA: TGCAGCGTTGGGGGACAGGGCAATTCACCCCTCCACTTT; CDR3 protein: CSVGGQGNSPLHF
D gene: NA; clone size: NA; J gene: TRBJ2-1; V gene: TRBV20-1; CDR3 DNA: TGCAGTGCTAGAAGGTCTGGTGAGCAGTTCTTC; CDR3 protein: CSARRSGEQFF
D gene: NA; clone size: few; J gene: TRBJ2-6; V gene: TRBV7-8; CDR3 DNA: TGTGCCAGCAGCTTAGGTTCTGGGGCCAACGTCCTGACTTTC; CDR3 protein: CASSLGSGANVLTF
D gene: NA; clone size: NA; J gene: TRBJ2-7; V gene: TRBV7-2; CDR3 DNA: TGTGCCAGCAGCCGCCCACGGGGGAGTGGCGAGCAGTACTTC; CDR3 protein: CASSRPRGSGEQYF
D gene: NA; clone size: NA; J gene: TRBJ1-5; V gene: TRBV9; CDR3 DNA: TGTGCCAGCAGCGTCTCCCCTAATCAGCCCCAGCATTTT; CDR3 protein: CASSVSPNQPQHF
D gene: NA; clone size: few; J gene: TRBJ1-2; V gene: TRBV20-1; CDR3 DNA: TGCACCGGGAGGCAGAACTATGGCTACACCTTC; CDR3 protein: CTGRQNYGYTF
D gene: TRBD2; clone size: NA; J gene: TRBJ2-1; V gene: TRBV6-1; CDR3 DNA: TGTGCCAGCAGTGAAAACCCGCTAGCGGGGGGACTAAATGAGCAGTTCTTC; CDR3 protein: CASSENPLAGGLNEQFF
D gene: NA; clone size: few; J gene: TRBJ2-6; V gene: TRBV19; CDR3 DNA: TGTGCCACACGTCTCTCTGGGGCCAACGTCCTGACTTTC; CDR3 protein: CATRLSGANVLTF
D gene: NA; clone size: NA; J gene: TRBJ1-5; V gene: TRBV28; CDR3 DNA: TGTGCCAGCAGTTTCGAACATACGTATCAGCCCCAGCATTTT; CDR3 protein: CASSFEHTYQPQHF
D gene: NA; clone size: NA; J gene: TRBJ2-7; V gene: TRBV6-6; CDR3 DNA: TGTGCCAGCAGTTACGGGACCGGGAGCTCCTACGAGCAGTACTTC; CDR3 protein: CASSYGTGSSYEQYF
D gene: TRBD2; clone size: NA; J gene: TRBJ2-5; V gene: TRBV7-9; CDR3 DNA: TGTGCCAGCAGCGGACTAGCGGGAGCAGGAGAGACCCAGTACTTC; CDR3 protein: CASSGLAGAGETQYF
D gene: NA; clone size: NA; J gene: TRBJ2-1; V gene: TRBV29-1; CDR3 DNA: TGCAGCACCCTCGGGGCGTACAATGAGCAGTTCTTC; CDR3 protein: CSTLGAYNEQFF
D gene: TRBD2; clone size: NA; J gene: TRBJ2-5; V gene: TRBV5-6; CDR3 DNA: TGTGCCAGCAGCCCGAACTTAGCGGGGAATGGGGAGACCCAGTACTTC; CDR3 protein: CASSPNLAGNGETQYF
D gene: TRBD1; clone size: NA; J gene: TRBJ1-2; V gene: TRBV5-1; CDR3 DNA: TGCGCCAGCAGTCCCCAGGGGGATGGCTACACCTTC; CDR3 protein: CASSPQGDGYTF
D gene: NA; clone size: once; J gene: TRBJ2-3; V gene: TRBV7-2; CDR3 DNA: TGTGCCAGCAGCCTAAGGGATTGGAAAGATACGCAGTATTTT; CDR3 protein: CASSLRDWKDTQYF
D gene: TRBD1; clone size: many; J gene: TRBJ1-2; V gene: TRBV15; CDR3 DNA: TGTGCCACCAGCAGCCGCAGGACAGGGGATGGCTACACCTTC; CDR3 protein: CATSSRRTGDGYTF